Below, one T cell receptor (beta chain) is given with its context. The record originates from a study of technical replicates of blood from several donors. CDR1 and CDR2 (germline): MNHNY, SVGAGI (reference sequence). The CDR3 consists of 15 residues. The junction had 3 bases not matched to a gene; V was cut back by 0 bases and J by 10 bases. Some clones are missing from TCRdb's copy, which holds only in-frame ones; the method was immunoSEQ multiplex PCR. The sample carries about 73,000 clones, 85% to 95% recorded once. This TCR came from a human donor in good health. Some clones in this sample may be carry-over from other donors' samples. The sample was PBMCs. The chain uses TRBV6-6 and TRBJ1-6, with 10 bases aligning to TRBD1. CDR3 protein: CASSYSGDRGSPLHF. The CDR3 nucleotides are TGTGCCAGCAGTTACTCCGGGGACAGGGGATCACCCCTCCACTTT.